This T cell receptor (beta chain) was obtained from a study of blood T cell repertoires in COVID-19. Study context: Sites in the United States, Italy and Spain provided acute and convalescent COVID-19 samples. Sources were T cells, B-cell-depleted T cells, or PBMCs; the material itself was cDNA or gDNA.

Per the authors' pipeline: Estimation of nucleated cell counts relied on the amplification of reference gene primers. The repertoire was sequenced with immunoSEQ multiplex PCR; TCRdb's copy has only in-frame clones and lacks some. The DNA gave D and trimming, while V, J and clone size come from that table. The table lists 400,000 to 450,000 clones, about nine tenths of them singletons. Germline values: CDR1 SGHNT, CDR2 YENEEA. V was trimmed by 2 bases and J by 4 bases, leaving 9 bases between them. The CDR3 contains 14 residues. Material for sequencing was peripheral blood. The chain joins TRBV11-3 to TRBJ2-1; D possibly corresponds to TRBD2 (5 bases). The source is a woman younger than 45 with active or convalescent COVID-19. CDR3 bases: TGTGCCAGCAGCTTATCGGACTTATACAATGAGCAGTTCTTC. Its protein is CASSLSDLYNEQFF.